This is a list of T cell receptor beta chains from one sample in a study of T cell repertoires in cytomegalovirus infection. TCRdb used MiXCR to reprocess the reads, holding one entry per CDR3 protein. Among tens of thousands of distinct CDR3 sequences listed, roughly 40% were seen once. Their specific antigens are unknown. The specimen comprised CD8+ T cells from cultured PBMCs, sampled from culture after CMV antigen stimulation. The receptors originated from a human donor in good health (CMV status not recorded). Some clones in this sample may be carry-over from other donors' samples. Both conserved end residues are part of each CDR3. Each record gives: J gene, V gene, D gene, clone size, CDR3 DNA, CDR3 protein. D genes are given only for firm matches. Part of the rows lack a size; the others show once, few, many or a class for expanded clones.

j_call: TRBJ1-3
v_call: TRBV4-3
d_call: -
clone_size: few
cdr3_nt: TGCGCCAGCAGCCAAGATAGGAGCCCTCCCACCAACACCATATATTTT
cdr3_aa: CASSQDRSPPTNTIYF

j_call: TRBJ2-3
v_call: TRBV12-3/TRBV12-4
d_call: -
clone_size: once
cdr3_nt: TGTGCCAGCAGCCAAACGGGGGCTTTGCGGTACACAGATACGCAGTATTTT
cdr3_aa: CASSQTGALRYTDTQYF

j_call: TRBJ1-1
v_call: TRBV10-3
d_call: -
clone_size: -
cdr3_nt: TGTGCCATCAGTCCCGACAGATCCACTGAAGCTTTCTTT
cdr3_aa: CAISPDRSTEAFF

j_call: TRBJ2-3
v_call: TRBV7-6
d_call: -
clone_size: -
cdr3_nt: TGTGCCAGCAGCGGCTTCGCGGCAGGGAGCACAGATACGCAGTATTTT
cdr3_aa: CASSGFAAGSTDTQYF

j_call: TRBJ1-6
v_call: TRBV7-6
d_call: -
clone_size: few
cdr3_nt: TGTGCCAGCAGCTTCAATCCAGGGCAGAAGTACGGTTCACCCCTCCACTTT
cdr3_aa: CASSFNPGQKYGSPLHF

j_call: TRBJ2-7
v_call: TRBV12-3/TRBV12-4
d_call: TRBD1
clone_size: -
cdr3_nt: TGTGCCAGCAGTCTTTGGACAGGGTCCTACGAGCAGTACTTC
cdr3_aa: CASSLWTGSYEQYF

j_call: TRBJ2-3
v_call: TRBV20-1
d_call: -
clone_size: few
cdr3_nt: TGCAGTGCTAGAGGGTTATGGCAGAGCACAGATACGCAGTATTTT
cdr3_aa: CSARGLWQSTDTQYF

j_call: TRBJ1-5
v_call: TRBV7-2
d_call: TRBD1
clone_size: few
cdr3_nt: TGTGCCAGCAGCTTCGGGACAGGGGGCTGGCAGCCCCAGCATTTT
cdr3_aa: CASSFGTGGWQPQHF

j_call: TRBJ2-1
v_call: TRBV4-3
d_call: -
clone_size: few
cdr3_nt: TGCGCCAGCAGCCACCGACTTTCGAATGAGCAGTTCTTC
cdr3_aa: CASSHRLSNEQFF

j_call: TRBJ1-1
v_call: TRBV7-9
d_call: -
clone_size: -
cdr3_nt: TGTGCCAGCCAGTACGGGATTTTCGACACTGAAGCTTTCTTT
cdr3_aa: CASQYGIFDTEAFF

j_call: TRBJ2-2
v_call: TRBV6-1
d_call: TRBD2
clone_size: -
cdr3_nt: TGTGCCAGCATGTCAATATGGGGGGCGGGGGGTCCGAAGACCGGGGAGCTGTTTTTT
cdr3_aa: CASMSIWGAGGPKTGELFF

j_call: TRBJ1-1
v_call: TRBV6-6
d_call: -
clone_size: few
cdr3_nt: TGTGCCAGCCTCGGGCAGACAGTGAACACTGAAGCTTTCTTT
cdr3_aa: CASLGQTVNTEAFF

j_call: TRBJ2-3
v_call: TRBV7-2
d_call: -
clone_size: -
cdr3_nt: TGTGCCAGCAGCCAGAACGACCCGGGACCAAATTTT
cdr3_aa: CASSQNDPGPNF

j_call: TRBJ2-3
v_call: TRBV20-1
d_call: -
clone_size: few
cdr3_nt: TGCAGTGCTAGCGGGCAGAGCACAGATACGCAGTATTTT
cdr3_aa: CSASGQSTDTQYF

j_call: TRBJ2-2
v_call: TRBV29-1
d_call: -
clone_size: -
cdr3_nt: TGCAGCGTTTTCGCCGGGGAGCTGTTTTTT
cdr3_aa: CSVFAGELFF

j_call: TRBJ2-3
v_call: TRBV7-6
d_call: -
clone_size: many
cdr3_nt: TGTGCCAGCAGCTTGGCGGGGGCCGGTACAGATACGCAGTATTTT
cdr3_aa: CASSLAGAGTDTQYF

j_call: TRBJ2-5
v_call: TRBV7-2
d_call: -
clone_size: -
cdr3_nt: TGTGCCAGCAGCTTAGACCCCCAAGAGACCCAGTACTTC
cdr3_aa: CASSLDPQETQYF

j_call: TRBJ1-1
v_call: TRBV7-9
d_call: TRBD1
clone_size: -
cdr3_nt: TGTGCCAGCAGCTTAGCCGGGACAGGGAACACTGAAGCTTTCTTT
cdr3_aa: CASSLAGTGNTEAFF

j_call: TRBJ2-7
v_call: TRBV12-3/TRBV12-4
d_call: -
clone_size: -
cdr3_nt: TGTGCCAGCAGTTTAGCCCTAGGGGAGCAGTACTTC
cdr3_aa: CASSLALGEQYF

j_call: TRBJ2-3
v_call: TRBV19
d_call: -
clone_size: -
cdr3_nt: TGTGCCAGTAGCCCCGAGGGGGCGGGGGGCTCTAGCACAGATACGCAGTATTTT
cdr3_aa: CASSPEGAGGSSTDTQYF

j_call: TRBJ2-3
v_call: TRBV2
d_call: -
clone_size: -
cdr3_nt: TGTGCCAGCAGTGAAGAGGGCCTGAGCACAGATACGCAGTATTTT
cdr3_aa: CASSEEGLSTDTQYF

j_call: TRBJ2-3
v_call: TRBV28
d_call: TRBD2
clone_size: -
cdr3_nt: TGTGCCAGCAGTTCTACTAGCGGGGCTGGGTCAGATACGCAGTATTTT
cdr3_aa: CASSSTSGAGSDTQYF

j_call: TRBJ2-1
v_call: TRBV6-5
d_call: -
clone_size: -
cdr3_nt: TGTGCCAGCAGCCCCCTCCTTGGGGGGCTGATGGACAATGAGCAGTTCTTC
cdr3_aa: CASSPLLGGLMDNEQFF

j_call: TRBJ1-2
v_call: TRBV6-2/TRBV6-3
d_call: -
clone_size: few
cdr3_nt: TGTGCCAGCAGTTACCGGGGAACCGTTAACTATTATGGCTACACCTTC
cdr3_aa: CASSYRGTVNYYGYTF

j_call: TRBJ2-1
v_call: TRBV7-2
d_call: TRBD2
clone_size: few
cdr3_nt: TGTGCCAGCAGCTCGGGACTAGCGGGACTCAATGAGCAGTTCTTC
cdr3_aa: CASSSGLAGLNEQFF

j_call: TRBJ2-3
v_call: TRBV20-1
d_call: -
clone_size: -
cdr3_nt: TGCAGTGCCCTCCCCCTAGACGGCGGGCTAGATACGCAGTATTTT
cdr3_aa: CSALPLDGGLDTQYF

j_call: TRBJ2-1
v_call: TRBV7-8
d_call: -
clone_size: -
cdr3_nt: TGTGCCAGCAGCTTAGTTCGCGGGCGCAGGGTACCCTCCTACAATGAGCAGTTCTTC
cdr3_aa: CASSLVRGRRVPSYNEQFF

j_call: TRBJ2-7
v_call: TRBV7-6
d_call: -
clone_size: -
cdr3_nt: TGTGCCAGCAGCTTAGGGCCCCAGGGCGAGCAGTACTTC
cdr3_aa: CASSLGPQGEQYF

j_call: TRBJ1-1
v_call: TRBV12-3/TRBV12-4
d_call: -
clone_size: -
cdr3_nt: TGTGCCAGCAGTTTATTGGGATGGGGTTTCTTT
cdr3_aa: CASSLLGWGFF

j_call: TRBJ2-3
v_call: TRBV12-3/TRBV12-4
d_call: -
clone_size: -
cdr3_nt: TGTGCCAGCAGTACCGCCGGGTGGAACACAGATACGCAGTATTTT
cdr3_aa: CASSTAGWNTDTQYF

j_call: TRBJ1-2
v_call: TRBV7-6
d_call: -
clone_size: few
cdr3_nt: TGTGCCAGCAGCTTAGGACTAGCCAGGGGAGACGGGAAAAACTATGGCTACACCTTC
cdr3_aa: CASSLGLARGDGKNYGYTF

j_call: TRBJ2-1
v_call: TRBV7-8
d_call: -
clone_size: few
cdr3_nt: TGTGCCAGCAGCTCAGACGTACAGGCGAACAATGAGCAGTTCTTC
cdr3_aa: CASSSDVQANNEQFF

j_call: TRBJ1-2
v_call: TRBV7-2
d_call: -
clone_size: -
cdr3_nt: TGTGCCAGCATACCAGCGGGGGGAGGCTATGGCTACACCTTC
cdr3_aa: CASIPAGGGYGYTF

j_call: TRBJ2-1
v_call: TRBV14
d_call: -
clone_size: -
cdr3_nt: TGTGCCAGCAGCCAAAAAGGGGGGAGGAACTACAATGAGCAGTTCTTC
cdr3_aa: CASSQKGGRNYNEQFF

j_call: TRBJ2-1
v_call: TRBV7-2
d_call: -
clone_size: many
cdr3_nt: TGTGCCAGCAGCTTACAGGCGTCGGACAATGAGCAGTTCTTC
cdr3_aa: CASSLQASDNEQFF

j_call: TRBJ2-2
v_call: TRBV6-6
d_call: -
clone_size: -
cdr3_nt: TGTGCCAGCAGTTCGGGACCCGCCGGGGAGCTGTTTTTT
cdr3_aa: CASSSGPAGELFF

j_call: TRBJ2-1
v_call: TRBV7-2
d_call: -
clone_size: -
cdr3_nt: TGTGCCAGCAGCTTCGGACCAGACAATGAGCAGTTCTTC
cdr3_aa: CASSFGPDNEQFF

j_call: TRBJ2-7
v_call: TRBV6-2/TRBV6-3
d_call: -
clone_size: -
cdr3_nt: TGTGCCAGCAGTTATGGCCCTGGTGGTCCGCCCTACGAGCAGTACTTC
cdr3_aa: CASSYGPGGPPYEQYF

j_call: TRBJ1-5
v_call: TRBV28
d_call: -
clone_size: -
cdr3_nt: TGTGCCAGCAGTTATAATCCGGCCGCGCCCCCAGGTCAGCCCCAGCATTTT
cdr3_aa: CASSYNPAAPPGQPQHF

j_call: TRBJ2-5
v_call: TRBV7-2
d_call: -
clone_size: -
cdr3_nt: TGTGCCAGCAGCTTAACCATTTCGCCGGGACCGGGGGCCCGGGGCGCATTGGAGACCCAGTACTTC
cdr3_aa: CASSLTISPGPGARGALETQYF

j_call: TRBJ2-3
v_call: TRBV7-9
d_call: -
clone_size: -
cdr3_nt: TGTGCCAGCAGCTTAGTTAGAAGTTTTATCACAGATACGCAGTATTTT
cdr3_aa: CASSLVRSFITDTQYF

j_call: TRBJ1-1
v_call: TRBV7-2
d_call: -
clone_size: -
cdr3_nt: TGTGCCAGCAGCTTCAGGGGTATCCAAGAAGCTTTCTTT
cdr3_aa: CASSFRGIQEAFF